The 12 T cell receptor beta chains below come from one sample, sequenced in a study of T cells in severe cutaneous drug reactions. Libraries were made by iRepertoire multiplex PCR with TCR subtype-specific primers for bulk and single-cell sequencing. TCRdb reanalyzed the multiplex PCR reads and collapses them to one entry per CDR3 protein, without DNA. The sample includes approximately 7,600 distinct CDR3 sequences. The patients sequenced had a carbamazepine-induced Stevens-Johnson syndrome or toxic epidermal necrolysis reaction. The specimen was cells from a skin blister. These receptor sequences come from a human donor with a severe cutaneous adverse drug reaction.

The chain recombines TRBV28 with TRBJ2-7; TCRdb returns TRBD1, unconfirmable since there is no DNA. CDR1 MDHEN and CDR2 SYDVKM come from the germline V gene. This CDR3 has 16 amino acids. The CDR3 sequence: CASSTGQSIPNLGQYF.

The rearrangement uses TRBV9 and TRBJ2-1; TCRdb's D call of TRBD1 is untestable without DNA. The CDR3 is 15 amino acids. Per germline, CDR1 SGDLS and CDR2 YYNGEE. CDR3 in amino acids: CASSVAGGPYNEQFF.

This chain uses TRBV7-2 with TRBJ2-5. The CDR3 runs 12 residues. Germline loops: CDR1 SGHTA, CDR2 FQGNSA. The CDR3 spells CASSLVQETQYF.

The V call is TRBV7-8, the J call TRBJ2-2; there is no DNA to check the TCRdb D call of TRBD2. This CDR3 has 16 residues. Germline V gives CDR1 SGHVS, CDR2 FQNEAQ. CDR3 region: CASGKGREGLTGELFF. Supplemented by reference TRBV7-8 and TRBJ2-2, the full variable domain reads GAGVSQSPRYKVAKRGQDVALRCDPISGHVSLFWYQQALGQGPEFLTYFQNEAQLDKSGLPSDRFFAERPEGSVSTLKIQRTQQEDSAVYLCASGKGREGLTGELFFGEGSRLTVL.

This clonotype is medium-sized by frequency. This sequence joins TRBV7-2 and TRBJ2-7; without DNA, the TCRdb call of TRBD2 cannot be checked. Per germline, CDR1 SGHTA and CDR2 FQGNSA. The CDR3 is 14 amino acids. The CDR3 region is CASSLAGPGYEQYF.

The rearrangement links TRBV30 to TRBJ2-1; TCRdb's D call, TRBD2, is unchecked because there is no DNA. The CDR3 consists of 14 residues. The germline V gene has CDR1 GTSNPN and CDR2 SVGIG (reference sequence). CDR3 sequence: CAGAGPYKENEQFF.

Judged by frequency, this clonotype is large (0.1 to 1%). V and J are TRBV6-5 and TRBJ2-5; no DNA is available, so the TRBD1 call from TCRdb remains unchecked. The germline V gene has CDR1 MNHEY and CDR2 SVGAGI. There are 13 residues in the CDR3. CDR3 sequence: CASSFREQETQYF.

The chain is built from TRBV13 and TRBJ1-1; TCRdb lists TRBD1, though no DNA is available to test this call. Germline lookup yields CDR1 PRHDT and CDR2 FYEKMQ (reference sequence). This CDR3 has 15 amino acids. CDR3 residues: CASSLGPPGNTEAFF. Full variable domain (outside the CDR3, taken from reference TRBV13 and TRBJ1-1): AAGVIQSPRHLIKEKRETATLKCYPIPRHDTVYWYQQGPGQDPQFLISFYEKMQSDKGSIPDRFSAQQFSDYHSELNMSSLELGDSALYFCASSLGPPGNTEAFFGQGTRLTVV.

The chain employs TRBV28 and TRBJ2-5. This CDR3 is 15 amino acids long. Per germline, CDR1 MDHEN and CDR2 SYDVKM. Here the CDR3 reads CASSLWLSLQETQYF.

The genes are TRBV25-1 and TRBJ1-2; TCRdb lists TRBD1, though no DNA is available to test this call. The CDR3 totals 13 residues. CDR1 and CDR2 from the germline V gene are MGHDK and SYGVNS. CDR3 in amino acids: CASSVGGKYGYTF.

This clonotype shows up as medium-sized by frequency. The V gene is TRBV29-1, the J gene TRBJ1-1; TCRdb reports TRBD1, a call that lacks DNA to check it against. The V gene's germline CDR1 is SQVTM and CDR2 ANQGSEA. This CDR3 has 13 residues. CDR3: CSVEQGMNTEAFF. Complete variable domain (other parts from reference TRBV29-1 and TRBJ1-1): SAVISQKPSRDICQRGTSLTIQCQVDSQVTMMFWYRQQPGQSLTLIATANQGSEATYESGFVIDKFPISRPNLTFSTLTVSNMSPEDSSIYLCSVEQGMNTEAFFGQGTRLTVV.

CDR3 sequence: CASSLVPGQGAKYEQFF. V and J are TRBV5-4 and TRBJ2-1; the D call of TRBD1 rests on TCRdb alone, since no DNA is present to check it. Germline V gene data show CDR1 as SGHNT and CDR2 as YYREEE (reference sequence). The CDR3 totals 17 residues.